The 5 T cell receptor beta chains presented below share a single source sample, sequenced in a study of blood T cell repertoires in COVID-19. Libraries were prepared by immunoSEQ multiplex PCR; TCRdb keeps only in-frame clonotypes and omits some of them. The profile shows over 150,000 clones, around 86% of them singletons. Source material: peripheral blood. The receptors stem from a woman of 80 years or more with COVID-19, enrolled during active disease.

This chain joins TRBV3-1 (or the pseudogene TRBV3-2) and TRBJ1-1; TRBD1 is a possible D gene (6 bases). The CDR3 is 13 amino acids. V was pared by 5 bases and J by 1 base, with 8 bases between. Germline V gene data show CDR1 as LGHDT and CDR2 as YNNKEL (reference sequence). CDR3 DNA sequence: TGTGCCAGCAGCACCAGGGGGAACACTGAAGCTTTCTTT. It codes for CASSTRGNTEAFF.

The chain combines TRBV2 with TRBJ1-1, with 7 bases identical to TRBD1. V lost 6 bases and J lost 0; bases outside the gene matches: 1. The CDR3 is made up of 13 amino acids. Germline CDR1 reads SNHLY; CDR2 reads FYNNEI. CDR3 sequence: CASSQGVNTEAFF. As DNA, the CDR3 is TGTGCCAGCAGCCAGGGGGTGAACACTGAAGCTTTCTTT.

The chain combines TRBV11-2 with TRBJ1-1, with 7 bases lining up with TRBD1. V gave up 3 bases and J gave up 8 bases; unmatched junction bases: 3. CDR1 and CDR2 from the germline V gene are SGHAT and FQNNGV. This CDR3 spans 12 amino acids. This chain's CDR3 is CASSFSDREAFF. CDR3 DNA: TGTGCCAGCAGCTTTTCGGACAGGGAAGCTTTCTTT.

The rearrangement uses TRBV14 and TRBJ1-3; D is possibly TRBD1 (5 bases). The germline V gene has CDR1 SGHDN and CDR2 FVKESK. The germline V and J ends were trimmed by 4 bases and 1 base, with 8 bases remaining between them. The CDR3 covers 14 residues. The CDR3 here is CASSRQYSGNTIYF. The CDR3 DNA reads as TGTGCCAGCAGCCGACAGTATTCTGGAAACACCATATATTTT.

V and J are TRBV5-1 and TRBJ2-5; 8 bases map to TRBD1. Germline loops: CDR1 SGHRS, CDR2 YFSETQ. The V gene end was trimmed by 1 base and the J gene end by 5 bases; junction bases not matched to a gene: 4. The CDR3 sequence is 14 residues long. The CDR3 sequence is CASSLQGAQETQYF. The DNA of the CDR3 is TGCGCCAGCAGCTTGCAGGGGGCCCAGGAGACCCAGTACTTC.